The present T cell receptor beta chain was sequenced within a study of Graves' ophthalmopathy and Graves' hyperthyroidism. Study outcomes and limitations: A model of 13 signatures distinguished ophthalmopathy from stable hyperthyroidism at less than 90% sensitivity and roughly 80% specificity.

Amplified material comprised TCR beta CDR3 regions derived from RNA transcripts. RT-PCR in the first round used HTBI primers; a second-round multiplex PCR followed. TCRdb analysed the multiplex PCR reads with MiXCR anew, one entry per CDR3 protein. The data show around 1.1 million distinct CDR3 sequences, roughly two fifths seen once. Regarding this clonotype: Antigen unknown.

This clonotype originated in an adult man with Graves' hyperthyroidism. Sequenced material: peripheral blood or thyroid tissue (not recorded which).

CDR3 in amino acids: CATSDHNEKLFF. Here the CDR3 DNA reads TGTGCCACCAGTGATCACAATGAAAAACTGTTTTTT. The gene calls are TRBV24-1 and TRBJ1-4; D is unresolved. Trimming stripped 3 bases from V and 5 bases from J, with 3 bases between. There are 12 residues in the CDR3. The V gene's germline CDR1 is KGHDR and CDR2 SFDVKD.